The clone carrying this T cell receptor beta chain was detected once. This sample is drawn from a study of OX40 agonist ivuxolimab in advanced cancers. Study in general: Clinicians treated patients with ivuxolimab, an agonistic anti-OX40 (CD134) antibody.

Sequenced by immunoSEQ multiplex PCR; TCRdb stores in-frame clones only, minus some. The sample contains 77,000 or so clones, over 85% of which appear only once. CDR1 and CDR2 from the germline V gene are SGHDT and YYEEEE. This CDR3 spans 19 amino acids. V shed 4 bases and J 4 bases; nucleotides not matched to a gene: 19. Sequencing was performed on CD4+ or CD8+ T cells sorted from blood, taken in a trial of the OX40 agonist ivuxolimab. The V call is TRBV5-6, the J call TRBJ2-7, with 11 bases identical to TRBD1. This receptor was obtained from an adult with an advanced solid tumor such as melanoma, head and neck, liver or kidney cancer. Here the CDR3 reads CASSHSVGLGTGGFYEQYF. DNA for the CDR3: TGTGCCAGCAGCCATTCTGTGGGCCTTGGGACAGGGGGATTTTACGAGCAGTACTTC.